These 18 T cell receptor beta chains share one sample of origin, sequenced in a study of T-cell reconstitution after alpha-beta-depleted transplantation in children. Unique molecular identifiers were incorporated when the TCRbeta library was constructed. TCRdb reprocessed the PCR reads with MiXCR, giving one entry per CDR3 protein. This table has about a million distinct CDR3 sequences, about 30% appearing once. The source was PBMCs, mostly from graft donor cells, collected 360 days after TCRalphabeta/CD19-depleted stem cell transplant. Source of these receptors: a boy in the first two years of life who had a stem cell transplant for SCID, so the T cells may come from the graft donor.

The chain couples TRBV7-2 to TRBJ1-2, with a weak D call TRBD1 (6 bases). V shed 5 bases and J shed 5 bases, with 15 bases lying between them. Per the germline V gene, CDR1 is SGHTA and CDR2 is FQGNSA. CDR3 length: 14 residues. The CDR3 sequence is CASSPGTPFYGYTF. The CDR3 DNA reads as TGTGCCAGCAGCCCCGGGACACCCTTTTATGGCTACACCTTC.

This clonotype was found a few times. The CDR3 region is CASSPDKGYEQYF. The CDR3 nucleotides are TGTGCCAGCAGTCCGGACAAAGGCTACGAGCAGTACTTC. The chain has TRBV12-3 or TRBV12-4 and TRBJ2-7, with D possibly TRBD1 on 5 matching bases. This CDR3 region has 13 residues. The V end lost 5 bases, the J end lost 3 bases, and 11 bases lay between the germline ends.

In this sample, this clonotype turned up a few times. This sequence joins TRBV3-1 and TRBJ1-1, with a weak D call TRBD1 (5 bases). V dropped 7 bases and J dropped 1 base, with 16 bases sitting between them. Looked up from germline, CDR1 is LGHDT and CDR2 is YNNKEL (reference sequence). The CDR3 length is 15 residues. The CDR3 protein is CASTLSGLRNTEAFF. In DNA form, the CDR3 reads TGTGCCAGCACCTTATCGGGACTTCGGAACACTGAAGCTTTCTTT.

This clonotype has a handful of counts. This chain's CDR3 is CASSSWTSGGQETQYF. For the CDR3, the DNA is TGTGCCAGCAGTTCCTGGACTAGCGGGGGGCAAGAGACCCAGTACTTC. The chain uses TRBV28 and TRBJ2-5; 14 nucleotides line up with TRBD2. After removal of 4 bases from V and 2 bases from J, the junction contained 3 bases not matched to a gene. The CDR3 loop spans 16 amino acids. CDR1 and CDR2 (germline): MDHEN, SYDVKM.

The V call is TRBV7-2, the J call TRBJ2-7; D is possibly TRBD1 (5 bases). The CDR3 totals 15 residues. The V and J ends lost 0 bases and 3 bases respectively, with 12 bases between them. Germline CDR1 SGHTA, CDR2 FQGNSA. In nucleotides, the CDR3 is TGTGCCAGCAGCTTAGCGAGTCAGGGAATCTACGAGCAGTACTTC. It yields the protein CASSLASQGIYEQYF.

Only a few counts were recorded for this clonotype. The CDR3 protein is CASSLGEDIVFLNEQFF. The CDR3 DNA sequence: TGCGCCAGCAGCTTGGGAGAGGACATCGTTTTCTTAAATGAGCAGTTCTTC. V gene TRBV5-1 combines with J gene TRBJ2-1, with D possibly matching TRBD1 (5 bases). Germline-derived CDR1 and CDR2 are SGHRS and YFSETQ. The length of the CDR3 is 17 residues. Trimming shortened V by 0 bases and J by 7 bases, and 20 bases separated the two germline ends.

This chain links TRBV11-2 with TRBJ2-5; TRBD1 matches 7 bases. The CDR3 loop spans 16 amino acids. Germline CDR1 is SGHAT and CDR2 is FQNNGV. With V trimmed by 2 bases and J by 0 bases, 6 bases remained unmatched. The DNA for the CDR3 is TGTGCCAGCAGCTTAAGAGGGGGCGCCTACCAAGAGACCCAGTACTTC. As protein: CASSLRGGAYQETQYF.

This clonotype turned up a few times. The CDR3 region has the DNA TGTGCCAGCAGCCAAGACCGGGACAGGGGGTACGAGCAGTACTTC. Its protein is CASSQDRDRGYEQYF. This rearrangement joins TRBV4-2 to TRBJ2-7, with 11 positions matching TRBD1. CDR1 and CDR2 (germline): LGHNA, YNFKEQ. The CDR3 is 15 residues long. V shed 0 bases and J 4 bases; nucleotides not matched to a gene: 2.

The chain links TRBV7-9 to TRBJ2-3, with 7 bases aligning to TRBD2. The CDR3 is made up of 16 amino acids. The J segment lost 8 bases and the V segment lost 4 bases, leaving 15 bases of the junction unmatched. Looked up from germline, CDR1 is SEHNR and CDR2 is FQNEAQ (reference sequence). The CDR3 sequence is CASSSREATSRSTQYF. Here the CDR3 DNA reads TGTGCCAGCAGCTCCCGGGAGGCTACCTCCCGTAGTACGCAGTATTTT.

The chain combines TRBV20-1 with TRBJ2-1, with a possible D match to TRBD1 (6 bases). Germline V gene lookup returns CDR1 DFQATT and CDR2 SNEGSKA (reference sequence). The CDR3 consists of 14 residues. Trimming stripped 5 bases from V and 5 bases from J, with 16 bases between. Written as DNA, the CDR3 is TGCAGTGCTCGAGCCCTACAGGGTCACAATGAGCAGTTCTTC. Its protein product is CSARALQGHNEQFF.

The chain recombines TRBV20-1 with TRBJ2-1, with TRBD1 matching 8 bases. The germline V gene has CDR1 DFQATT and CDR2 SNEGSKA (reference sequence). The CDR3 sequence is 16 residues long. V dropped 2 bases and J dropped 4; count of bases not matched to a gene: 10. CDR3 region: CSARPSGTGDYNEQFF. The CDR3 bases are TGCAGTGCTAGACCCTCCGGGACAGGAGATTACAATGAGCAGTTCTTC.

Only a few counts were recorded for this clonotype. The rearrangement links TRBV6-1 to TRBJ2-3; D gene unclear. Trimming took 7 bases from V and 5 from J, leaving 16 bases between them. CDR1 is MNHNS and CDR2 is SASEGT in the germline V gene. This CDR3 comprises 14 residues. In nucleotides, the CDR3 is TGTGCCAGCACCCCCCGGCGCGGCGGAGATACGCAGTATTTT. This gives the protein CASTPRRGGDTQYF.

Regarding this clonotype: An end of the junction differs from the germline gene, which may be a read error. The chain recombines TRBV29-1 with TRBJ2-7; 9 bases are a match to TRBD1. The length of the CDR3 is 14 residues. Germline loops: CDR1 SQVTM, CDR2 ANQGSEA. CDR3 DNA sequence: TGCAGCGTTAGGGGACAGGGACTATCCTACGAGCAGCACTTC. Protein product: CSVRGQGLSYEQHF.

This clonotype was observed a few times. Written as DNA, the CDR3 is TGTGCCACCAGCAGAGATGGGGGGCAGGGCGGGGAGCTGTTTTTT. Its translation: CATSRDGGQGGELFF. The V and J genes are TRBV15 and TRBJ2-2; D assignment may be TRBD1 or TRBD2 (6 bases each). The CDR3 has 15 residues. V dropped 0 bases and J dropped 7 bases, with 12 bases sitting between them. Per the germline V gene, CDR1 is LNHNV and CDR2 is YYDKDF (reference sequence).

The genes are TRBV25-1 and TRBJ1-1; 8 nucleotides match TRBD1. CDR1 and CDR2 (germline): MGHDK, SYGVNS. The CDR3 runs 16 residues. J gave up 1 base and V 6 bases, and 10 bases lay outside the gene matches. CDR3 region: CASSFRGRGGNTEAFF. The CDR3 DNA sequence: TGTGCCAGCAGCTTCAGGGGGCGCGGAGGGAACACTGAAGCTTTCTTT.

This clonotype has only a few counts. The V gene is TRBV5-1, the J gene TRBJ2-7; 8 bases are shared with TRBD2. Germline V gene lookup returns CDR1 SGHRS and CDR2 YFSETQ. V trimming: 4 bases; J trimming: 5 bases; junction bases outside the gene matches: 11. The CDR3 runs to 15 residues. The CDR3 sequence is CASSLTAGGPDEQYF. In DNA form, the CDR3 reads TGCGCCAGCAGCCTAACCGCGGGGGGACCGGACGAGCAGTACTTC. Looking up the rest from reference TRBV5-1 and TRBJ2-7 gives the full variable domain: KAGVTQTPRYLIKTRGQQVTLSCSPISGHRSVSWYQQTPGQGLQFLFEYFSETQRNKGNFPGRFSGRQFSNSRSEMNVSTLELGDSALYLCASSLTAGGPDEQYFGPGTRLTVT.

This CDR3 is CSARDATSGNEQFF. CDR3 coding DNA: TGCAGTGCCCGGGACGCGACGAGTGGCAATGAGCAGTTCTTC. The chain employs TRBV20-1 and TRBJ2-1, with D perhaps assigned TRBD1 or TRBD2 (5 bases each). Germline V gives CDR1 DFQATT, CDR2 SNEGSKA (reference sequence). V shed 6 bases and J shed 6 bases, with 18 bases lying between them. The CDR3 contains 14 residues.

The rearrangement uses TRBV10-3 and TRBJ2-7; the D is unclear. The CDR3 covers 11 residues. CDR1 and CDR2 from the germline V gene are ENHRY and SYGVKD. V was shortened by 6 bases and J by 6 bases, with 9 bases between the two germline ends. The CDR3 is CAISATSEQYF. The CDR3 nucleotides are TGTGCCATCAGCGCGACCAGCGAGCAGTACTTC.